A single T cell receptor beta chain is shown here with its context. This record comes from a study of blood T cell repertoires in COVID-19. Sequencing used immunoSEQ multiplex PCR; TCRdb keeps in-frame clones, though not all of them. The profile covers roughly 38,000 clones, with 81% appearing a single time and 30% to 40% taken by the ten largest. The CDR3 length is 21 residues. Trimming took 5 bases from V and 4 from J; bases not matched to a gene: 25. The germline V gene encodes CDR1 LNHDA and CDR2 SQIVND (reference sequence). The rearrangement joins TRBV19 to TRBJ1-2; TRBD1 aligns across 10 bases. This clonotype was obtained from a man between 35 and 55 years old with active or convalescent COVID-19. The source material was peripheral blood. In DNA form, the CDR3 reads TGTGCCAGTAGTTTGCCAACGAACTTTAAGACAGGGGGCACTTCGGTCTATGGCTACACCTTC. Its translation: CASSLPTNFKTGGTSVYGYTF.